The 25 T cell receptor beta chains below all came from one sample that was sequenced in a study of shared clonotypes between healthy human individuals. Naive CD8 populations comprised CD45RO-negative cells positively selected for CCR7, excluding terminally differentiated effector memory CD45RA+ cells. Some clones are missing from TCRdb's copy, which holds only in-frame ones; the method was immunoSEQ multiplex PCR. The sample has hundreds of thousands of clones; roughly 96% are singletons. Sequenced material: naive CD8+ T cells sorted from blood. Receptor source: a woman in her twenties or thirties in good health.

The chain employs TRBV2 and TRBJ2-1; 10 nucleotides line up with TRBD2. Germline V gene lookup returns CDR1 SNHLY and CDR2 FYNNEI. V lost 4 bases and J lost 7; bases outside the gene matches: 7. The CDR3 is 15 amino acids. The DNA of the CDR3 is TGTGCCAGCAGTGGGCTAGCGGGAGCCCCGAATGAGCAGTTCTTC. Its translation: CASSGLAGAPNEQFF.

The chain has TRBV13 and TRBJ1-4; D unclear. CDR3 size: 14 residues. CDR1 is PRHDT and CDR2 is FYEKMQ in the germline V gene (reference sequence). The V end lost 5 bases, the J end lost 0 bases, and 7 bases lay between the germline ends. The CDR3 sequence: CASSLGTTNEKLFF. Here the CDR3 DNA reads TGTGCCAGCAGCCTCGGGACAACTAATGAAAAACTGTTTTTT.

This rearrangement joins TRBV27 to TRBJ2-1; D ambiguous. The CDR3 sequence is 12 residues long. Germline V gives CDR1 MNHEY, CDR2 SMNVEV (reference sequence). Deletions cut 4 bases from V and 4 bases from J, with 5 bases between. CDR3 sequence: CASSSTYNEQFF. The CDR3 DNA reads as TGTGCCAGCAGTTCCACGTACAATGAGCAGTTCTTC.

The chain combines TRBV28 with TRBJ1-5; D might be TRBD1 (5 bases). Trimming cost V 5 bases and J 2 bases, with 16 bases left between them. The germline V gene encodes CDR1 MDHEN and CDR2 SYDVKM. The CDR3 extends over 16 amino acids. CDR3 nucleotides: TGTGCCAGCAGTACACCGGGGACCATAGGCAATCAGCCCCAGCATTTT. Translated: CASSTPGTIGNQPQHF.

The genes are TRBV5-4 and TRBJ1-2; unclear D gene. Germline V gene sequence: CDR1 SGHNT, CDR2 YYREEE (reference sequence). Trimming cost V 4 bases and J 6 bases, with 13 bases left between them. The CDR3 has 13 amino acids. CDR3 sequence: CASSPLAEDGYTF. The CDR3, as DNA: TGTGCCAGCAGCCCACTCGCCGAGGATGGCTACACCTTC.

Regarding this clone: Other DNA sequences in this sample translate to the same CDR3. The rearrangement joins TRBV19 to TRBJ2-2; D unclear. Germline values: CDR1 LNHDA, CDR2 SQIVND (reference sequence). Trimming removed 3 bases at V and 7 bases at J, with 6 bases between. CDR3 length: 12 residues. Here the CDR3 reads CASSIGSGELFF. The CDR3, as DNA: TGTGCCAGTAGTATTGGTAGCGGGGAGCTGTTTTTT.

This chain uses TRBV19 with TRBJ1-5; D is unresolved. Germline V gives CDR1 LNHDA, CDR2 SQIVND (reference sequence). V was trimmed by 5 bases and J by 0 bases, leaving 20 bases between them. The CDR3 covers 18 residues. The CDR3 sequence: CASSRSGLMPYSNQPQHF. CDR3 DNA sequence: TGTGCCAGTAGTCGCTCCGGTCTGATGCCCTATAGCAATCAGCCCCAGCATTTT.

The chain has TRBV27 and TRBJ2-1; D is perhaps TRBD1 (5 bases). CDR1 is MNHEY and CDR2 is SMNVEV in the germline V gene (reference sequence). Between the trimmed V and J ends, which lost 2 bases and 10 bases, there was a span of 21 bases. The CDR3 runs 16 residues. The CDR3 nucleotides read TGTGCCAGCAGTTTAGACAGTACAGCAACACAATACGAGCAGTTCTTC. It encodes CASSLDSTATQYEQFF.

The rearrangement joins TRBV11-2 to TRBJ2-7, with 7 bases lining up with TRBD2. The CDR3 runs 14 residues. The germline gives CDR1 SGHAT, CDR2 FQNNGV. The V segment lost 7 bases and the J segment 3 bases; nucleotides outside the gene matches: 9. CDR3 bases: TGTGCCAGCACACCCCCGGGGGGTGGCTACGAGCAGTACTTC. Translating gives CASTPPGGGYEQYF.

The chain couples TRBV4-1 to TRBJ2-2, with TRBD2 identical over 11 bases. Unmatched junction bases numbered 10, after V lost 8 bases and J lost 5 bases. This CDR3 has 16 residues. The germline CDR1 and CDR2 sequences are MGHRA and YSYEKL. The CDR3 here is CASGGIAGGPTGELFF. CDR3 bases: TGCGCCAGCGGGGGGATAGCGGGAGGGCCGACCGGGGAGCTGTTTTTT.

CDR3: CASSHRPAAFYGYTF. CDR3 nucleotides: TGTGCCAGCAGTCATCGGCCGGCCGCCTTCTATGGCTACACCTTC. The chain has TRBV6-1 and TRBJ1-2, with D unresolved. CDR3 length: 15 amino acids. Per germline, CDR1 MNHNS and CDR2 SASEGT. Trimming stripped 5 bases from V and 4 bases from J, with 17 bases between.

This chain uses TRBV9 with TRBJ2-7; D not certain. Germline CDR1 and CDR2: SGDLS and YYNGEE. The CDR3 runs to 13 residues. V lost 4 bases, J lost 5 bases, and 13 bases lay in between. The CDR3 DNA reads TGTGCCAGCAGCCCCACTGAATACCACGAGCAGTACTTC. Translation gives CASSPTEYHEQYF.

The chain's CDR3 is CASYHRGLTGDLGELFF. CDR3 DNA: TGTGCCAGCTACCACCGGGGGCTCACCGGGGACCTCGGGGAGCTGTTTTTT. This chain joins TRBV19 and TRBJ2-2, with D perhaps assigned TRBD1 or TRBD2 (6 bases each). This CDR3 is 17 amino acids long. Trimming stripped 9 bases from V and 7 bases from J, with 27 bases between. Looked up from germline, CDR1 is LNHDA and CDR2 is SQIVND (reference sequence).

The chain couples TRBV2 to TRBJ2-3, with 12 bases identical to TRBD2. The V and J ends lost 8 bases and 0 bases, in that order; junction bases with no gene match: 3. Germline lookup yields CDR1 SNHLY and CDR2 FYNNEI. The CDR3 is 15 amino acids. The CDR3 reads CASLGTSGSTDTQYF. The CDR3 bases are TGTGCCAGCCTAGGGACTAGCGGGAGCACAGATACGCAGTATTTT.

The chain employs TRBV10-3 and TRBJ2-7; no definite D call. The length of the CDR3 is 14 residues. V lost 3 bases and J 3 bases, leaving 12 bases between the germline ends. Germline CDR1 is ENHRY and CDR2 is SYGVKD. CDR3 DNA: TGTGCCATCAGTGACCCCCCAGATAACTACGAGCAGTACTTC. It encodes CAISDPPDNYEQYF.

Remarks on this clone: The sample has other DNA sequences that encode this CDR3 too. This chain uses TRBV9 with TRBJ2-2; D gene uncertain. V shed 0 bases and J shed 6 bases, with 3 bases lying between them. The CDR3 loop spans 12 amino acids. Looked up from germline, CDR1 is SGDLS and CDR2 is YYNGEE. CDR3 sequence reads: CASSVVAGELFF. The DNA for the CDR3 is TGTGCCAGCAGCGTAGTGGCCGGGGAGCTGTTTTTT.

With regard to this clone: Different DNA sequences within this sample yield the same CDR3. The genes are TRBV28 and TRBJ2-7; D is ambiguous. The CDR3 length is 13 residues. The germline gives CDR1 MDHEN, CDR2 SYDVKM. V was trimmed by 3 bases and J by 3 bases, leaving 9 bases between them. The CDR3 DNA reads TGTGCCAGCAGTTTGTCTGGAATCTACGAGCAGTACTTC. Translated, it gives CASSLSGIYEQYF.

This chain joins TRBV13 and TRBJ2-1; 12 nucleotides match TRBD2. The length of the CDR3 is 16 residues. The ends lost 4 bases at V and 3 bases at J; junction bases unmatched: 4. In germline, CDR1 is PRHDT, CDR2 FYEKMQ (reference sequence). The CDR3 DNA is TGTGCCAGCAGCTGGACTAGCGGGGAAGTCTACAATGAGCAGTTCTTC. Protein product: CASSWTSGEVYNEQFF.

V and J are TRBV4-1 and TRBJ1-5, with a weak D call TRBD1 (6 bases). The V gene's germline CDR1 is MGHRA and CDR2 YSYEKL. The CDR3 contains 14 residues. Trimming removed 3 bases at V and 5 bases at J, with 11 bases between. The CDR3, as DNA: TGCGCCAGCAGCCAGGAAACAGGGTATCAGCCCCAGCATTTT. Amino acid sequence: CASSQETGYQPQHF.

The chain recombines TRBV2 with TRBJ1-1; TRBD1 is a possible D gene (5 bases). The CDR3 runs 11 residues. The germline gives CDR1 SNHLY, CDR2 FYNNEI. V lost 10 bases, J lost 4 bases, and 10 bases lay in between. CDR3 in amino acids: CATLGGTEAFF. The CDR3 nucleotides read TGTGCCACGCTGGGGGGCACTGAAGCTTTCTTT.

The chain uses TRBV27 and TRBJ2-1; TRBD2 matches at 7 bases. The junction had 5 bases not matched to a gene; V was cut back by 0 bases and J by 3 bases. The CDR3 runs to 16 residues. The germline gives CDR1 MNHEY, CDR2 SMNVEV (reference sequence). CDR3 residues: CASSLSAGEHYNEQFF. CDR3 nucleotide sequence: TGTGCCAGCAGTTTATCGGCGGGAGAGCACTACAATGAGCAGTTCTTC.

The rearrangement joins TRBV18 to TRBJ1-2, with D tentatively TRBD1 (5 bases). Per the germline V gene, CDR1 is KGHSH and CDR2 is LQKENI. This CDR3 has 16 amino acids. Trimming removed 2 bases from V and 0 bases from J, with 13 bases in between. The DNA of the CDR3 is TGTGCCAGCTCACCATCGCAGGGCACTCCTAACTATGGCTACACCTTC. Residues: CASSPSQGTPNYGYTF.

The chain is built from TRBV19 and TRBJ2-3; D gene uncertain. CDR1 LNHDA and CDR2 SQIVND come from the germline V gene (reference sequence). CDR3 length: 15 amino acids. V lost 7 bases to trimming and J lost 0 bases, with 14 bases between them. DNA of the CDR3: TGTGCCAGTACCCGGAACGGAATTAGCACAGATACGCAGTATTTT. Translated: CASTRNGISTDTQYF.

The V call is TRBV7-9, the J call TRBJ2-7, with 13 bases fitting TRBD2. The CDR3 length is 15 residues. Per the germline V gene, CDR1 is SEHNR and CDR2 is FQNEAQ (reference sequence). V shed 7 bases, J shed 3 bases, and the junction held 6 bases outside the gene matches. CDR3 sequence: CASTVGLAGDYEQYF. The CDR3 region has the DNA TGTGCCAGCACCGTAGGACTAGCGGGAGACTACGAGCAGTACTTC.

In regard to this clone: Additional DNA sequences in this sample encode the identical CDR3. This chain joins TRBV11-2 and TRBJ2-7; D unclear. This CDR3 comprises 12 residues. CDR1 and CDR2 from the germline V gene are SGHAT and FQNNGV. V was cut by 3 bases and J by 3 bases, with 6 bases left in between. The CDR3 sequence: CASSLMGYEQYF. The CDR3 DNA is TGTGCCAGCAGCTTGATGGGCTACGAGCAGTACTTC. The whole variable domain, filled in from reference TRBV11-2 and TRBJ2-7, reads EAGVAQSPRYKIIEKRQSVAFWCNPISGHATLYWYQQILGQGPKLLIQFQNNGVVDDSQLPKDRFSAERLKGVDSTLKIQPAKLEDSAVYLCASSLMGYEQYFGPGTRLTVT.